Below, one TCR beta chain is given with its context. These data come from a study of identical twins. TCRdb re-called the 5' RACE reads with MiXCR, one entry per CDR3 protein. The table has 600,000 to 800,000 distinct CDR3 sequences, about 20% seen once. The same data also went into a second study, on T cells expressing NK-cell markers. This second report adds: A handful of donors showed these clonotypes also leading the CD3+CD56-NKG2C+ fraction.

Source material: PBMCs. The clonotype was recovered from a woman between 18 and 29 years old in good health.

This CDR3 is CATSLRGSGYNEQFF. In nucleotides, the CDR3 is TGTGCCACCAGTCTCCGGGGGTCGGGTTACAATGAGCAGTTCTTC. J is TRBJ2-1 and V is TRBV15; TRBD2 might be the D (6 bases). The CDR3 covers 15 residues. Deletions cut 6 bases from V and 4 bases from J, with 16 bases between. Per germline, CDR1 LNHNV and CDR2 YYDKDF (reference sequence).